The 16 T cell receptor beta chains below were found in one sample sequenced in a study of T cell repertoires and Cas9 in healthy adults. Some clones are missing from TCRdb's copy, which holds only in-frame ones; the method was immunoSEQ multiplex PCR. The sample holds approximately 23,000 clones, roughly 89% seen once. Sequenced: CD4+ effector T cells (CD127+, CD25-, CD137-, CD154-) from PBMCs; culture status not recorded. All receptors come from a human donor in good health.

V usage is TRBV6-5 and J usage is TRBJ1-1; D gene uncertain. Between the trimmed V and J ends, which lost 4 bases and 1 base, there was a span of 10 bases. The CDR3 runs to 14 residues. Germline V gene lookup returns CDR1 MNHEY and CDR2 SVGAGI. CDR3 loop: CASSSKTGNTEAFF. The CDR3 coding sequence is TGTGCCAGCAGTTCGAAGACGGGGAACACTGAAGCTTTCTTT.

V is TRBV6-4 and J is TRBJ1-2, with D unresolved. From germline, CDR1 is MRHNA and CDR2 SNTAGT. The CDR3 totals 11 residues. Trimming shortened V by 4 bases and J by 14 bases, and 14 bases separated the two germline ends. The CDR3 DNA sequence: TGTGCCAGCAGTGGCCTTCTGAGGGTTACCTTC. Translation: CASSGLLRVTF.

The chain combines TRBV28 with TRBJ2-4; 7 bases align to TRBD1. V was clipped by 4 bases and J by 1 base; unmatched bases: 4. Germline CDR1 and CDR2: MDHEN and SYDVKM. This CDR3 is built from 15 residues. CDR3 in DNA: TGTGCCAGCAGTTCCCCGGGACAGGCCAAAAACATTCAGTACTTC. Translation gives CASSSPGQAKNIQYF.

The V call is TRBV27, the J call TRBJ1-1, with 7 bases matching TRBD1. With 5 bases clipped from V and 5 bases from J, the junction kept 11 bases outside the gene matches. The CDR3 loop spans 15 amino acids. Germline lookup yields CDR1 MNHEY and CDR2 SMNVEV (reference sequence). The CDR3 is CASSAQTGRWTEAFF. CDR3 in DNA: TGTGCCAGCAGTGCTCAGACAGGGAGGTGGACTGAAGCTTTCTTT.

This clone has just one count. V usage is TRBV19 and J usage is TRBJ1-6; TRBD1 might be the D (5 bases). The germline V gene encodes CDR1 LNHDA and CDR2 SQIVND (reference sequence). The CDR3 sequence is 14 residues long. V lost 7 bases and J 7 bases, leaving 14 bases between the germline ends. The CDR3 protein is CASNRAGENSPLHF. CDR3 in DNA: TGTGCCAGTAACCGGGCGGGGGAGAATTCACCCCTCCACTTT.

This chain connects TRBV11-2 to TRBJ2-5, with a possible D match to TRBD2 (7 bases). V lost 0 bases and J lost 5, with 16 bases in between. The germline CDR1 and CDR2 sequences are SGHAT and FQNNGV. This CDR3 has 16 residues. The DNA of the CDR3 is TGTGCCAGCAGCTTAGAAGTGCGGGGGCCCCAGGAGACCCAGTACTTC. Its translation: CASSLEVRGPQETQYF. Full variable domain (outside the CDR3, taken from reference TRBV11-2 and TRBJ2-5): EAGVAQSPRYKIIEKRQSVAFWCNPISGHATLYWYQQILGQGPKLLIQFQNNGVVDDSQLPKDRFSAERLKGVDSTLKIQPAKLEDSAVYLCASSLEVRGPQETQYFGPGTRLLVL.

The V call is TRBV6-1, the J call TRBJ1-5; possible D gene TRBD1, 5 bases. CDR1 is MNHNS and CDR2 is SASEGT in the germline V gene. V shed 4 bases and J shed 6 bases, with 25 bases lying between them. The CDR3 has 18 amino acids. The CDR3, as DNA: TGTGCCAGCAGTGTAGGGCTGGGGGGTATCGGATCCGGTCAGCCCCAGCATTTT. Encoded protein: CASSVGLGGIGSGQPQHF.

This chain joins TRBV28 and TRBJ2-7; D tentatively reads TRBD1 or TRBD2 (6 bases each). In germline, CDR1 is MDHEN, CDR2 SYDVKM. The V and J ends lost 7 bases and 1 base respectively, with 20 bases between them. The CDR3 has 16 amino acids. The CDR3 reads CASKLAGHRGSYEQYF. DNA of the CDR3: TGTGCCAGCAAACTGGCGGGACACCGGGGGTCCTACGAGCAGTACTTC.

The V call is TRBV6-5, the J call TRBJ1-2; D is uncertain. CDR1 and CDR2 (germline): MNHEY, SVGAGI. The CDR3 loop spans 13 amino acids. V shed 7 bases and J shed 0 bases, with 9 bases lying between them. The CDR3 DNA follows: TGTGCCAGCAACCTACATACTAACTATGGCTACACCTTC. Translation: CASNLHTNYGYTF.

The chain is built from TRBV5-4 and TRBJ2-6; 8 nucleotides agree with TRBD2. Unmatched junction bases numbered 5, after V lost 4 bases and J lost 2 bases. Germline V gene data show CDR1 as SGHNT and CDR2 as YYREEE (reference sequence). The CDR3 is made up of 16 amino acids. The CDR3 bases are TGTGCCAGCAGCCCGGGGGGGAGCCCTGGGGCCAACGTCCTGACTTTC. Amino acids: CASSPGGSPGANVLTF.

The chain combines TRBV19 with TRBJ2-7; TRBD2 matches at 10 bases. Germline assignment: CDR1 LNHDA and CDR2 SQIVND (reference sequence). V trimming: 5 bases; J trimming: 0 bases; junction bases outside the gene matches: 4. This CDR3 is built from 15 residues. The CDR3 sequence is CASSVTSGVSYEQYF. CDR3 nucleotide sequence: TGTGCCAGTAGTGTAACTAGCGGGGTCTCCTACGAGCAGTACTTC.

The sample holds one count of this clone. The chain employs TRBV5-1 and TRBJ1-4; 10 positions match TRBD1. The CDR3 spans 14 residues. CDR1 is SGHRS, CDR2 YFSETQ, per germline. The V and J ends lost 3 bases and 10 bases, in that order; junction bases with no gene match: 6. The CDR3 loop is CASSSGTGARKLFF. In nucleotides, the CDR3 is TGCGCCAGCAGCTCAGGGACAGGGGCCCGAAAACTGTTTTTT.

The rearrangement links TRBV2 to TRBJ2-7; D ambiguous. Trimming cost V 3 bases and J 7 bases, with 10 bases left between them. The CDR3 is made up of 12 amino acids. Germline V lookup: CDR1 SNHLY, CDR2 FYNNEI. The CDR3 DNA reads TGTGCCAGCAGTGATCCCCAAGGGGAGCAGTACTTC. Translating it yields CASSDPQGEQYF.

This clone showed up just once. CDR3 sequence reads: CATSRQGLFTDTQYF. The CDR3 DNA sequence: TGTGCCACCAGCAGACAGGGACTTTTCACAGATACGCAGTATTTT. V gene TRBV15 combines with J gene TRBJ2-3; D might be TRBD2 (6 bases). The V gene lost 2 bases and the J gene lost 2 bases, with 11 bases spanning the gap. Germline V gene data show CDR1 as LNHNV and CDR2 as YYDKDF (reference sequence). This CDR3 has 15 residues. Filled out from reference TRBV15 and TRBJ2-3, the complete variable domain reads DAMVIQNPRYQVTQFGKPVTLSCSQTLNHNVMYWYQQKSSQAPKLLFHYYDKDFNNEADTPDNFQSRRPNTSFCFLDIRSPGLGDTAMYLCATSRQGLFTDTQYFGPGTRLTVL.

The V gene is TRBV6-5, the J gene TRBJ1-1, with TRBD1 matching 8 bases. J gave up 4 bases and V 9 bases, and 7 bases lay outside the gene matches. The CDR3 is 13 residues long. Germline CDR1 is MNHEY and CDR2 is SVGAGI. The CDR3 reads CASWTGWGTEAFF. The CDR3 DNA follows: TGTGCCAGTTGGACAGGGTGGGGCACTGAAGCTTTCTTT.

This rearrangement joins TRBV5-1 to TRBJ2-3, with TRBD2 matching over 12 bases. The CDR3 consists of 17 residues. The germline V gene has CDR1 SGHRS and CDR2 YFSETQ. V lost 3 bases to trimming and J lost 0 bases; unmatched junction nucleotides: 5. The CDR3 sequence: CASSWTSGKSSTDTQYF. In DNA, the CDR3 is TGCGCCAGCAGCTGGACTAGCGGGAAGTCTAGCACAGATACGCAGTATTTT. The full variable domain, with the rest looked up from reference TRBV5-1 and TRBJ2-3, is KAGVTQTPRYLIKTRGQQVTLSCSPISGHRSVSWYQQTPGQGLQFLFEYFSETQRNKGNFPGRFSGRQFSNSRSEMNVSTLELGDSALYLCASSWTSGKSSTDTQYFGPGTRLTVL.